A selection of T cell receptor beta chains follows, all from one sample in a study of control samples from healthy donors and cancer patients. Produced via immunoSEQ multiplex PCR; TCRdb's table is partial and in-frame only. The table records 110,000 to 150,000 clones, roughly 90% of them present only once. Sequenced input: blood. These receptors all stem from a young man in good health. The CDR3 runs from the conserved cysteine through the conserved F or W. The order of the fields is clone size, V gene, D gene, J gene, CDR3 DNA, CDR3 protein. D genes are given only for firm matches. Clone size is given for some rows only: seen once, a few or many times, or a class if the clone is expanded.

size: NA
V: TRBV25-1
D: NA
J: TRBJ1-2
DNA: TGTGCCAGCAGTCCTAGGTTTACTAACTATGGCTACACCTTC
CDR3: CASSPRFTNYGYTF

size: NA
V: TRBV7-6
D: NA
J: TRBJ2-2
DNA: TGTGCCAGCAGCTTAGCAGGGGTGTGGGGCGCGAACACCGGGGAGCTGTTTTTT
CDR3: CASSLAGVWGANTGELFF

size: NA
V: TRBV6-1
D: NA
J: TRBJ1-5
DNA: TGTGCCAGCAGTGAAAATCCCACCGAGGTGTTGCAGCCCCAGCATTTT
CDR3: CASSENPTEVLQPQHF

size: NA
V: TRBV6-2/TRBV6-3
D: NA
J: TRBJ1-2
DNA: TGTGCCAGCAGTTACTCGACTATTTTTGGACAGTTGAATGGCTACACCTTC
CDR3: CASSYSTIFGQLNGYTF

size: NA
V: TRBV28
D: TRBD2
J: TRBJ2-7
DNA: TGTGCCAGCAGCTCCGGGACTAGCGGGAGCTACGAGCAGTACTTC
CDR3: CASSSGTSGSYEQYF

size: NA
V: TRBV20-1
D: NA
J: TRBJ1-3
DNA: TGCAGTGCTAGTCGTATCTCTGGAAACACCATATATTTT
CDR3: CSASRISGNTIYF

size: NA
V: TRBV2
D: TRBD1
J: TRBJ1-2
DNA: TGTGCCAGCAGTGCCTCGACAGGGGGCGCGAGGGGCTACACCTTC
CDR3: CASSASTGGARGYTF

size: NA
V: TRBV19
D: NA
J: TRBJ1-5
DNA: TGTGCCAGTAGCCCGGGGGGGGGTAGCAATCAGCCCCAGCATTTT
CDR3: CASSPGGGSNQPQHF

size: once
V: TRBV15
D: NA
J: TRBJ1-1
DNA: TGTGCCACCAGCAGAGGTTCCGCTGGGAGAACTGAAGCTTTCTTT
CDR3: CATSRGSAGRTEAFF

size: once
V: TRBV7-2
D: TRBD1
J: TRBJ2-7
DNA: TGTGCCAGCAGCTTAGGCCTGGGACAGTTCTACGAGCAGTACTTC
CDR3: CASSLGLGQFYEQYF

size: NA
V: TRBV13
D: NA
J: TRBJ2-7
DNA: TGTGCCAGCAGCTTAGGCCGATCGGGGACATTCTACGAGCAGTACTTC
CDR3: CASSLGRSGTFYEQYF

size: NA
V: TRBV7-8
D: NA
J: TRBJ1-5
DNA: TGTGCCAGCAGCTTGGATTGGCAGGGTGAGCAGCCCCAGCATTTT
CDR3: CASSLDWQGEQPQHF

size: once
V: TRBV19
D: NA
J: TRBJ1-1
DNA: TGTGCCAGTAGTATTCGGTTGGGCAGCCCGAACACTGAAGCTTTCTTT
CDR3: CASSIRLGSPNTEAFF

size: NA
V: TRBV10-1
D: TRBD1
J: TRBJ1-4
DNA: TGCGCCAGCAGTGAGTGCAACCGGGACAGCCTTAATGAAAAACTGTTTTTT
CDR3: CASSECNRDSLNEKLFF

size: NA
V: TRBV27
D: NA
J: TRBJ1-1
DNA: TGTGCCAGCAGTCCGACCGAAAACACTGAAGCTTTCTTT
CDR3: CASSPTENTEAFF

size: once
V: TRBV14
D: TRBD2
J: TRBJ2-1
DNA: TGTGCCAGCAGCCAGATTCTTTCTAGCGGGAGGATGGGTTACAATGAGCAGTTCTTC
CDR3: CASSQILSSGRMGYNEQFF

size: NA
V: TRBV27
D: TRBD2
J: TRBJ2-1
DNA: TGTGCCAGCAGTTTCAGCGGGGATTACAATGAGCAGTTCTTC
CDR3: CASSFSGDYNEQFF

size: NA
V: TRBV2
D: NA
J: TRBJ1-1
DNA: TGTGCCAGCAGTGTTTTAGAGAACACTGAAGCTTTCTTT
CDR3: CASSVLENTEAFF

size: NA
V: TRBV7-9
D: TRBD1
J: TRBJ1-1
DNA: TGTGCCAGCAGCTTAGCGGGGGGGACAGGAGAAGCTTTCTTT
CDR3: CASSLAGGTGEAFF

size: NA
V: TRBV15
D: TRBD2
J: TRBJ2-5
DNA: TGTGCCACCAGCAGAGATCTGGCTAGCGGGAGGCAGACCCAGTACTTC
CDR3: CATSRDLASGRQTQYF

size: NA
V: TRBV6-5
D: TRBD2
J: TRBJ2-1
DNA: TGTGCCAGCAGTTACTTCGGGACTAGAAATGAGCAGTTCTTC
CDR3: CASSYFGTRNEQFF

size: NA
V: TRBV6-4
D: TRBD2
J: TRBJ2-5
DNA: TGTGCCAGCAGTGTGCGGGAGGGTGAGACCCAGTACTTC
CDR3: CASSVREGETQYF

size: once
V: TRBV2
D: TRBD1
J: TRBJ2-3
DNA: TGTGCCAGCAGTTGGACAGGGAGTACCGATGCGCAGTATTTT
CDR3: CASSWTGSTDAQYF

size: NA
V: TRBV3-1/TRBV3-2
D: TRBD1
J: TRBJ2-1
DNA: TGTGCCAGCAGCCAACACGGACAGGGGAAGAACAATGAGCAGTTCTTC
CDR3: CASSQHGQGKNNEQFF

size: NA
V: TRBV28
D: TRBD2
J: TRBJ2-7
DNA: TGTGCCAGCAGTCGCCTCGGACTAGCGGGGCATCGCTCCTACGAGCAGTACTTC
CDR3: CASSRLGLAGHRSYEQYF

size: NA
V: TRBV7-9
D: NA
J: TRBJ1-2
DNA: TGTGCCAGCAGCTTAGGATCGCGGCAAGACTATGGCTACACCTTC
CDR3: CASSLGSRQDYGYTF

size: NA
V: TRBV28
D: TRBD2
J: TRBJ2-7
DNA: TGTGCCAGCAGCCCTAATAGCGGGAGGGCCTACGAGCAGTACTTC
CDR3: CASSPNSGRAYEQYF

size: NA
V: TRBV19
D: TRBD2
J: TRBJ2-5
DNA: TGTGCCAGTAGTAAAAGTGGACCTAGCGGGAGGCCGCAAGAGACCCAGTACTTC
CDR3: CASSKSGPSGRPQETQYF

size: NA
V: TRBV28
D: NA
J: TRBJ2-7
DNA: TGTGCCAGCAGAAAAATGGGGGCGGGATACGAGCAGTACTTC
CDR3: CASRKMGAGYEQYF

size: NA
V: TRBV2
D: NA
J: TRBJ2-4
DNA: TGTGCCAGCAGTATGCTAGCCAAAAACATTCAGTACTTC
CDR3: CASSMLAKNIQYF

size: NA
V: TRBV7-8
D: TRBD2
J: TRBJ2-5
DNA: TGTGCCAGCAGCTTAGAATTATTAGCGGGAGTTAAGAGATTAGATAAAGAGACCCAGTACTTC
CDR3: CASSLELLAGVKRLDKETQYF

size: NA
V: TRBV7-9
D: TRBD1
J: TRBJ1-6
DNA: TGTGCCAGCAGCCCCGGGACAGGGACCTATAATTCACCCCTCCACTTT
CDR3: CASSPGTGTYNSPLHF

size: NA
V: TRBV10-3
D: TRBD1
J: TRBJ2-1
DNA: TGTGCCATCAGCCTGGGGGAGTCCGGGACAGTAGACAATGAGCAGTTCTTC
CDR3: CAISLGESGTVDNEQFF

size: NA
V: TRBV28
D: NA
J: TRBJ2-4
DNA: TGTGCCAGCAGTAAAGTAGGGGGGACCAAAAACATTCAGTACTTC
CDR3: CASSKVGGTKNIQYF

size: NA
V: TRBV7-2
D: TRBD2
J: TRBJ2-7
DNA: TGTGCCAGCAGCTTGCAATCCGGGACTAGCCTAAGCTCCTACGAGCAGTACTTC
CDR3: CASSLQSGTSLSSYEQYF

size: NA
V: TRBV12-5
D: NA
J: TRBJ2-3
DNA: TGTGCTAGTGGTTTGGCGCCCAGTGGAGATACGCAGTATTTT
CDR3: CASGLAPSGDTQYF

size: NA
V: TRBV6-5
D: NA
J: TRBJ2-3
DNA: TGTGCCAGCTTGCGATTTTCGGACAGCACAGATACGCAGTATTTT
CDR3: CASLRFSDSTDTQYF

size: once
V: TRBV7-8
D: NA
J: TRBJ1-6
DNA: TGTGCCAGCAGCTTAGCAATTTCTTCCGGGACTAACAATTCACCCCTCCACTTT
CDR3: CASSLAISSGTNNSPLHF

size: NA
V: TRBV10-3
D: NA
J: TRBJ2-6
DNA: TGTGCCATCAGTGAGTCTACAAACGCTGGGGCCAACGTCCTGACTTTC
CDR3: CAISESTNAGANVLTF

size: NA
V: TRBV5-1
D: NA
J: TRBJ1-5
DNA: TGCGCCAGCAGCTTGGGGGGAGATCAGCCCCAGCATTTT
CDR3: CASSLGGDQPQHF

size: NA
V: TRBV7-2
D: TRBD1
J: TRBJ1-4
DNA: TGTGCCAGCAGTTTGCTGGGACAGGGGATTGAAAAACTGTTTTTT
CDR3: CASSLLGQGIEKLFF

size: NA
V: TRBV6-5
D: NA
J: TRBJ2-7
DNA: TGTGCCAGCAGTCACGTCGCAGGAAACTACGAGCAGTACTTC
CDR3: CASSHVAGNYEQYF

size: NA
V: TRBV18
D: NA
J: TRBJ1-5
DNA: TGTGCCAGCTCACCTAATTTTGACGTGAGCAATCAGCCCCAGCATTTT
CDR3: CASSPNFDVSNQPQHF

size: NA
V: TRBV2
D: NA
J: TRBJ2-5
DNA: TGTGCCAGCGGCTACAGGGTGGGAGAGACCCAGTACTTC
CDR3: CASGYRVGETQYF

size: NA
V: TRBV27
D: NA
J: TRBJ2-1
DNA: TGTGCCAGCAGTTTATCGGCTAGCGAGTACAATGAGCAGTTCTTC
CDR3: CASSLSASEYNEQFF

size: NA
V: TRBV6-4
D: NA
J: TRBJ2-3
DNA: TGTGCCAGCAGTGATGGCTTCACAGATACGCAGTATTTT
CDR3: CASSDGFTDTQYF

size: NA
V: TRBV7-2
D: TRBD1
J: TRBJ2-7
DNA: TGTGCCAGCAGCTCACCCCGACAGGGGGTCAACGAGCAGTACTTC
CDR3: CASSSPRQGVNEQYF

size: NA
V: TRBV18
D: TRBD1
J: TRBJ1-1
DNA: TGTGCCAGCTCAACCGGGACAGGGGGCGCCCACACTGAAGCTTTCTTT
CDR3: CASSTGTGGAHTEAFF

size: few
V: TRBV20-1
D: NA
J: TRBJ1-1
DNA: TGCAGTGCTAGTCACAGATTGAACACTGAAGCTTTCTTT
CDR3: CSASHRLNTEAFF